The next 10 T cell receptor beta chains were all read from a single sample in a study of early T cells in non-severe SARS-CoV-2 infection (dated by TCRdb to about 2021). Receptor amplification or capture employed 5' RACE. Instrument used: NextSeq 500. TCRdb handled the public reads itself, with Q25 trimming in fastp and clone calling in MiXCR, and kept productive beta chains. Each CDR3 protein appears once, grouped with its most common genes and DNA. This sample comprises 65,000 to 80,000 distinct CDR3 sequences, around 13% of them detected only once. The top ten clonotypes cover 1.1% of the sample. Sequenced input: whole blood. These receptors were collected from an adult who was a healthcare worker with PCR-confirmed SARS-CoV-2 infection or an uninfected control (not recorded which).

On this clonotype: Given a much more abundant clone one base away, this may be a read error. The rearrangement uses TRBV5-6 and TRBJ1-4; D is unresolved. Trimming shortened V by 4 bases and J by 5 bases, and 12 bases separated the two germline ends. This CDR3 spans 14 amino acids. Germline V gene sequence: CDR1 SGHDT, CDR2 YYEEEE. In nucleotides, the CDR3 is TGTGCCAGCAGCGTCTACACACAGAATGAAAAACTGTTTTTT. This encodes CASSVYTQNEKLFF.

This chain joins TRBV15 and TRBJ2-1; TRBD2 is a possible D gene (6 bases). The CDR3 totals 17 residues. V dropped 3 bases and J dropped 2 bases, with 17 bases sitting between them. CDR1 and CDR2 (germline): LNHNV, YYDKDF (reference sequence). Here the CDR3 reads CATSSTTSSTPYNEQFF. The CDR3 bases are TGTGCCACCAGCAGCACTACTAGCTCAACTCCCTACAATGAGCAGTTCTTC.

The gene calls are TRBV7-2 and TRBJ2-3; D unclear. Germline values: CDR1 SGHTA, CDR2 FQGNSA. V lost 5 bases, J lost 6 bases, and 15 bases lay in between. CDR3 length equals 14 residues. The CDR3 protein is CASSNSGGRDTQYF. The CDR3 DNA reads TGTGCCAGCAGCAACTCCGGCGGCAGGGATACGCAGTATTTT.

This clonotype occurred many times. This chain joins TRBV7-2 and TRBJ2-7; D is unresolved. Germline assignment: CDR1 SGHTA and CDR2 FQGNSA. The CDR3 runs 12 residues. Trimming left V 3 bases short and J 6 bases short, with 9 bases between. Here the CDR3 reads CASSFRVGEQYF. DNA of the CDR3: TGTGCCAGCAGCTTTAGGGTTGGCGAGCAGTACTTC.

This clonotype was found many times. The chain joins TRBV9 to TRBJ1-1; no clear D. This CDR3 comprises 12 residues. Germline lookup yields CDR1 SGDLS and CDR2 YYNGEE. Trimming removed 3 bases at V and 1 base at J, with 4 bases between. In nucleotides, the CDR3 is TGTGCCAGCAGCGCCCGGAACACTGAAGCTTTCTTT. As protein: CASSARNTEAFF.

The chain combines TRBV29-1 with TRBJ1-1, with D hard to call. Trimming took 4 bases from V and 2 from J, leaving 5 bases between them. The CDR3 loop spans 11 amino acids. Germline values: CDR1 SQVTM, CDR2 ANQGSEA. CDR3 coding DNA: TGCAGCGTTGTGGCAAACACTGAAGCTTTCTTT. It specifies CSVVANTEAFF. The full variable domain, with the rest looked up from reference TRBV29-1 and TRBJ1-1, is SAVISQKPSRDICQRGTSLTIQCQVDSQVTMMFWYRQQPGQSLTLIATANQGSEATYESGFVIDKFPISRPNLTFSTLTVSNMSPEDSSIYLCSVVANTEAFFGQGTRLTVV.

The chain links TRBV20-1 to TRBJ2-2; TRBD1 matches 7 bases. The V and J ends lost 6 bases and 5 bases, in that order; junction bases with no gene match: 6. Germline V gene sequence: CDR1 DFQATT, CDR2 SNEGSKA (reference sequence). The CDR3 is 13 residues long. For the CDR3, the DNA is TGCAGTGCCCAACAGACAGGGACCGGGGAGCTGTTTTTT. This translates into CSAQQTGTGELFF.

This sequence joins TRBV28 and TRBJ1-2; perhaps TRBD1 as D (6 bases). Trimming cost V 6 bases and J 6 bases, with 14 bases left between them. The CDR3 length is 13 residues. The V gene's germline CDR1 is MDHEN and CDR2 SYDVKM. The CDR3 nucleotides read TGTGCCAGCAGCCCGGACAGCAACAATGGCTACACCTTC. It translates to CASSPDSNNGYTF.

The rearrangement links TRBV3-1 to TRBJ2-1, with TRBD2 matching over 9 bases. The CDR3 contains 16 residues. From germline, CDR1 is LGHDT and CDR2 YNNKEL (reference sequence). V dropped 0 bases and J dropped 4; count of bases not matched to a gene: 4. The CDR3 DNA reads as TGTGCCAGCAGCCAAGATATGGGACTAGCTTACAATGAGCAGTTCTTC. Its translation: CASSQDMGLAYNEQFF.

The sample holds a few counts of this clonotype. CDR3 coding DNA: TGTGCCAGCAGTTTCCGAAAAGATGGCAATCAGCCCCAGCATTTT. It specifies CASSFRKDGNQPQHF. The V and J genes are TRBV6-2 or TRBV6-3 and TRBJ1-5; the D is unclear. This CDR3 region has 15 residues. CDR1 is MNHEY, CDR2 SVGEGT, per germline. The V gene lost 4 bases and the J gene lost 2 bases, with 12 bases spanning the gap.